The 10 T cell receptor beta chains listed next were all sequenced from one sample in a study of a mutant IDH1 vaccine in newly diagnosed glioma. Documented time point: week 35, safety follow-up. With topical imiquimod, each dose of the vaccine consisted of 300 ug of mutant IDH1 20-mer peptide. Antigen specificity for these receptors is unknown. TCRdb's copy holds only in-frame clones and misses some; the assay was immunoSEQ multiplex PCR. This sample yields about 27,000 clones, of which roughly four fifths are seen a single time; more than 6.5% belongs to the top ten. The sequencing used PBMCs, collected from a glioma patient whose treatment included an IDH1 peptide vaccine. These receptors originate from a man aged 50 to 60 with glioma.

The J gene is TRBJ2-1, the V gene TRBV27, with 8 bases lining up with TRBD1. Germline V CDR1 and CDR2: MNHEY, SMNVEV (reference sequence). The CDR3 covers 14 residues. J lost 3 bases, V lost 6 bases, and 4 bases had no gene match. CDR3 amino acids: CASRAGTGYNEQFF. CDR3 DNA: TGTGCCAGCAGAGCCGGGACAGGCTACAATGAGCAGTTCTTC.

V gene TRBV4-3 combines with J gene TRBJ2-2; 7 nucleotides line up with TRBD1. Germline lookup yields CDR1 LGHNA and CDR2 YSLEER. V lost 4 bases, J lost 6 bases, and 8 bases stayed unmatched. This CDR3 spans 15 amino acids. Here the CDR3 DNA reads TGCGCCAGCAGCCCCCAACAGGGGTTCTCCGGGGAGCTGTTTTTT. Protein: CASSPQQGFSGELFF.

This clone was found once. The CDR3 sequence is CASSPGRGDQPQHF. CDR3 DNA: TGCGCCAGCAGCCCTGGTAGGGGAGATCAGCCCCAGCATTTT. This chain links TRBV5-1 with TRBJ1-5, with D possibly matching TRBD1 (5 bases). Deletions cut 4 bases from V and 5 bases from J, with 13 bases between. Germline CDR1 is SGHRS and CDR2 is YFSETQ. This CDR3 has 14 amino acids.

The V and J genes are TRBV4-1 and TRBJ1-5; the D gene is possibly TRBD1 (5 bases). The CDR3 runs to 16 residues. Trimming shortened V by 0 bases and J by 6 bases, and 15 bases separated the two germline ends. The germline CDR1 and CDR2 sequences are MGHRA and YSYEKL. The CDR3 nucleotides are TGCGCCAGCAGCCAAGAAGTCCAGGGATGGCGTCAGCCCCAGCATTTT. Encoded protein: CASSQEVQGWRQPQHF.

The genes are TRBV19 and TRBJ2-2; tentative D call: TRBD2 (6 bases). Between the trimmed V and J ends, which lost 3 bases and 6 bases, there was a span of 11 bases. CDR1 and CDR2 (germline): LNHDA, SQIVND (reference sequence). This CDR3 is built from 14 residues. The CDR3 loop is CASSIMGGAGELFF. As DNA, the CDR3 is TGTGCCAGTAGTATTATGGGAGGCGCCGGGGAGCTGTTTTTT. The full variable domain, with the rest looked up from reference TRBV19 and TRBJ2-2, is DGGITQSPKYLFRKEGQNVTLSCEQNLNHDAMYWYRQDPGQGLRLIYYSQIVNDFQKGDIAEGYSVSREKKESFPLTVTSAQKNPTAFYLCASSIMGGAGELFFGEGSRLTVL.

The table lists this clone with a count of one. The chain is built from TRBV25-1 and TRBJ2-1; 9 bases match TRBD2. In germline, CDR1 is MGHDK, CDR2 SYGVNS. This CDR3 is 16 amino acids long. The V and J ends lost 5 bases and 7 bases, in that order; junction bases with no gene match: 12. CDR3 nucleotide sequence: TGTGCCAGCAGTAGTTCTAGCGGGAACTTCATTAATGAGCAGTTCTTC. This encodes CASSSSSGNFINEQFF.

This clone was seen once. V is TRBV27 and J is TRBJ2-5, with TRBD1 matching over 9 bases. This CDR3 contains 17 residues. Germline-derived CDR1 and CDR2 are MNHEY and SMNVEV (reference sequence). V shed 0 bases and J 0 bases; nucleotides not matched to a gene: 5. CDR3 bases: TGTGCCAGCAGTTTATCCCGGACAGGGGACTACCAAGAGACCCAGTACTTC. Translating gives CASSLSRTGDYQETQYF.

The chain is built from TRBV27 and TRBJ2-1; TRBD2 matches 7 bases. This CDR3 is 14 amino acids long. CDR1 is MNHEY, CDR2 SMNVEV, per germline (reference sequence). Trimming cost V 3 bases and J 7 bases; bases outside gene matches: 6. In DNA, the CDR3 is TGTGCCAGCAGTTTTGAGACTAGCCTAAATGAGCAGTTCTTC. Translated: CASSFETSLNEQFF.

The chain carries TRBV19 and TRBJ1-5; the D is unclear. V gave up 1 base and J gave up 7 bases, with 8 bases separating them. The CDR3 contains 13 residues. From germline, CDR1 is LNHDA and CDR2 SQIVND (reference sequence). Here the CDR3 DNA reads TGTGCCAGTAGTATAGGTCGGCGACAGCCCCAGCATTTT. Translation: CASSIGRRQPQHF.

V is TRBV11-1 and J is TRBJ1-1, with TRBD1 as a possible D gene (5 bases). From germline, CDR1 is SGHAT and CDR2 FQDESV (reference sequence). The length of the CDR3 is 12 residues. V was shortened by 3 bases and J by 10 bases, with 12 bases between the two germline ends. The CDR3 reads CASSFLSGAAFF. CDR3 DNA: TGTGCCAGCAGCTTTTTGTCCGGGGCAGCTTTCTTT.